These 2 T cell receptor beta chains were sequenced from one sample in a study of cytomegalovirus exposure and HLA in healthy donors. It was with 60 Vbeta and 13 Jbeta primers that the PCR ran. Produced via immunoSEQ multiplex PCR; TCRdb's table is partial and in-frame only. The profile shows about 160,000 clones, around four fifths of them singletons. Sequenced material: PBMCs. The receptor set was obtained from a woman between 18 and 29 years old in good health and CMV-seronegative.

The chain employs TRBV30 and TRBJ1-2; D might be TRBD1 (6 bases). Germline CDR1 is GTSNPN and CDR2 is SVGIG (reference sequence). This CDR3 region has 17 residues. Trimming removed 3 bases at V and 3 bases at J, with 23 bases between. The CDR3 region has the DNA TGTGCCTGGAGCGTCTGGGTACAGGGCCCACATCACTATGGCTACACCTTC. It encodes CAWSVWVQGPHHYGYTF. The variable domain in full, completed from reference TRBV30 and TRBJ1-2, reads SQTIHQWPATLVQPVGSPLSLECTVEGTSNPNLYWYRQAAGRGLQLLFYSVGIGQISSEVPQNLSASRPQDRQFILSSKKLLLSDSGFYLCAWSVWVQGPHHYGYTFGSGTRLTVV.

The V call is TRBV7-3, the J call TRBJ2-3; 9 bases match TRBD1. This CDR3 contains 17 residues. The germline gives CDR1 SGHTA, CDR2 FQGTGA. Trimming at V came to 5 bases and at J to 4 bases, leaving 13 bases not matched to a gene. The CDR3 spells CASSIRGGQGFSDTQYF. In nucleotides, the CDR3 is TGTGCCAGCAGCATAAGGGGGGGACAGGGCTTTTCAGATACGCAGTATTTT.